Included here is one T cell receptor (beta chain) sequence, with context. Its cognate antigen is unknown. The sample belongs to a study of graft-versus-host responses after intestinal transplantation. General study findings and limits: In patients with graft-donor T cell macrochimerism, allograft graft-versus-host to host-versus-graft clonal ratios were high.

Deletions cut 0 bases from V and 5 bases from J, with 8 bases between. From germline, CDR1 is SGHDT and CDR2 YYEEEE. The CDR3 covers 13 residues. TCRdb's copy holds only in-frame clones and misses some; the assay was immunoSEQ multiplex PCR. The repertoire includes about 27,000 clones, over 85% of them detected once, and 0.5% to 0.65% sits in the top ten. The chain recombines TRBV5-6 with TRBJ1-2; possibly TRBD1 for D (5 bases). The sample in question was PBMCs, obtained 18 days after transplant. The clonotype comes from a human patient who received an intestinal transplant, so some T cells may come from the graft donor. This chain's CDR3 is CASSLGGGYGYTF. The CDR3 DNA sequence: TGTGCCAGCAGCTTGGGGGGCGGATATGGCTACACCTTC.